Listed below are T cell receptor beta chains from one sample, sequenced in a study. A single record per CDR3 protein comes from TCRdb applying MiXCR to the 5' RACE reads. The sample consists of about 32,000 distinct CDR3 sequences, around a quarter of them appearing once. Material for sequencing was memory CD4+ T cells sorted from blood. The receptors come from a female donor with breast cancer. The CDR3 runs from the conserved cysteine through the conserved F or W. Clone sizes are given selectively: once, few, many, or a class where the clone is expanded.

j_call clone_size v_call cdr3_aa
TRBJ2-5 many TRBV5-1 CASSLGLAGLQETQYF
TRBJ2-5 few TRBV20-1 CSARDRSRGLETQYF
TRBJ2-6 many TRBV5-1 CASSLQGAGANVLTF
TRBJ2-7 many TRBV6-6 CATRTGNYEQYF
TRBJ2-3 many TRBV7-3 CASSSGLSTDTQYF
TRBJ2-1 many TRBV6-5 CASSYVPRDSDNEQFF
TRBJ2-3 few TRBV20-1 CSAQRLAGQDTQYF
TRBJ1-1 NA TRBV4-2 CASTAEGAQAFF
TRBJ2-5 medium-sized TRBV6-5 CASRRGDRQETQYF
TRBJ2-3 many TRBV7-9 CASSLLVRSSTDTQYF
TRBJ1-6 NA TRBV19 CASRSPGQNNSPLHF
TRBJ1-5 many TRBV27 CASSPVNQPQHF
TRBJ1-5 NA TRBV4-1 CASSQLQQGPNQPQHF
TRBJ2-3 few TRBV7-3 CASSLVGGDADTQYF
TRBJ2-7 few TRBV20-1 CSAPGAGTGYEQYF
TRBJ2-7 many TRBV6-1 CASSEAEGSISYEQYF
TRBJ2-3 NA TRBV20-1 CSAQTGGSDTQYF
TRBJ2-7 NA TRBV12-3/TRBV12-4 CASSFNRGLSYEQYF
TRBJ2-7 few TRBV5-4 CASSWGAESREQYF
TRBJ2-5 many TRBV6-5 CASGPGQGQETQYF
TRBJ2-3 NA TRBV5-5 CASSLRFGTDTQYF
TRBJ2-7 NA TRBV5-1 CASSLEGTSYWKYEQYF
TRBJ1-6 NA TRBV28 CASSPHTGGSPLHF
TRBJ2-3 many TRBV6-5 CASSYSLSTDTQYF
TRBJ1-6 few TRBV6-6 CASSPGRPENSPLHF
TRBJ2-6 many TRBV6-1 CASRDRVSGANVLTF
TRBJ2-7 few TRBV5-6 CASSERDSAHEQYF
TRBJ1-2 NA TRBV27 CASSYMGYNYGYTF
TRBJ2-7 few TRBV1 CTSSPGLAGEQYF
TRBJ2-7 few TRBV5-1 CASSSKSTGMHEQYF
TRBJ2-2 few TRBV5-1 CASSPQWATGELFF
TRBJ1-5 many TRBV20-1 CSARVGRGSGQPQHF
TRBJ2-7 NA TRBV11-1 CASSSTGQGLEQYF
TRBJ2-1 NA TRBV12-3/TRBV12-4 CASSYRLAGGYNEQFF
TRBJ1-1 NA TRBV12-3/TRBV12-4 CASSLQTGAGNTEAFF
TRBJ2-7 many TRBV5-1 CASSLDRDSILYEQYF
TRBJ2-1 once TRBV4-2 CASSQDPNSGENEQFF
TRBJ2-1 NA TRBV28 CASSLAGYNEQFF
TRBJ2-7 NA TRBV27 CASSSWRQGDLGQYF
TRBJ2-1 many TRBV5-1 CASSLVGLAGVEQFF
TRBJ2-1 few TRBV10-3 CAISETRTNNEQFF
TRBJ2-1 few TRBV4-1 CASSQGTGEQFF
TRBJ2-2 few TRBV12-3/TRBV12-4 CASNPTGVNTGELFF
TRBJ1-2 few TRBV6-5 CASSYSRRGGNYGYTF
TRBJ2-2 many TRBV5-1 CASSLTQNRRRSGELFF
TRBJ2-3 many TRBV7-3 CASSRLAGSTDTQYF
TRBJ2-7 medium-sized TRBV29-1 CSVEEGLHEQYF